This TCR beta chain was profiled in a study of T cell clonality in common variable immunodeficiency. V dropped 0 bases and J dropped 4; count of bases not matched to a gene: 12. CDR1 is DFQATT and CDR2 is SNEGSKA in the germline V gene (reference sequence). The CDR3 has 18 amino acids. Repertoires were generated with immunoSEQ multiplex PCR, while TCRdb's copy carries only in-frame clones and drops some. This sample comprises roughly 70,000 clones, none seen once only. This clone came up many times. Its antigen is still unknown. The DNA ends 3 residues before the CDR3 does, and the rest of the CDR3 is filled in from the germline J gene. General study findings and limits: CVID subjects shared fewer TCRbeta clones than healthy controls did. In common variable immunodeficiency, TCR beta chains reportedly carried fewer deletions and N-nucleotide insertions.

The chain recombines TRBV20-1 with TRBJ1-6, with 7 nucleotides matching TRBD1. The receptor comes from a person aged 18 to 75 in good health. Sequenced: peripheral blood mononuclear cells. The sequenced part of the CDR3 DNA is TGCAGTGCTAGAGACCCTCGAGAGGGGACAGCTTATAATTCACCC. It codes for CSARDPREGTAYNSP. The CDR3, in full, reads CSARDPREGTAYNSPLHF.